The 23 T cell receptor beta chains below were found in one sample sequenced in a study of human T cells and chemical hapten exposure. TCRdb called the RACE reads again in MiXCR, with one record for every CDR3 protein. The table lists just over 70,000 distinct CDR3 sequences, over 8.5% of them singletons. Noted time point: patch test 3, about 24 weeks after DPC sensitization. The treatment was: therapeutic diphenylcyclopropenone sensitization with weekly scalp DPC. The source was whole blood, collected in connection with sensitization to the hapten diphenylcyclopropenone (DPC). All receptors derive from a woman between 50 and 59 years old with alopecia areata. Some clones in this sample may be carry-over from other donors' samples.

The chain employs TRBV5-5 and TRBJ1-3, with D unclear. The V end was cut by 6 bases, the J end by 0 bases, with 16 bases between. This CDR3 has 16 amino acids. Germline lookup yields CDR1 SGHKS and CDR2 YYEKEE (reference sequence). In DNA form, the CDR3 reads TGTGCCAGCAAATTTGCGGGGTCCAACTCTGGAAACACCATATATTTT. Its protein is CASKFAGSNSGNTIYF.

This clonotype was counted a few times. The chain joins TRBV6-5 to TRBJ2-7; D possibly uses TRBD1 or TRBD2 (5 bases each). The CDR3 covers 15 residues. Looked up from germline, CDR1 is MNHEY and CDR2 is SVGAGI. The V end was cut by 6 bases, the J end by 3 bases, with 18 bases between. In DNA, the CDR3 is TGTGCCAGCAGCCCCGATCGGGGCAGACGCTACGAGCAGTACTTC. It translates to CASSPDRGRRYEQYF.

The sample holds many counts of this clonotype. V gene TRBV20-1 combines with J gene TRBJ1-2; D gene unclear. CDR3 length: 14 amino acids. Trimming removed 4 bases at V and 5 bases at J, with 17 bases between. CDR1 is DFQATT, CDR2 SNEGSKA, per germline (reference sequence). Written as DNA, the CDR3 is TGCAGTGCTACCCATGGGCCTTCCGGGTATGGCTACACCTTC. Residues: CSATHGPSGYGYTF.

CDR3 amino acids: CASSSLRQGYNEQFF. The CDR3 DNA reads TGTGCCAGCAGTTCCCTCAGACAGGGGTACAATGAGCAGTTCTTC. V usage is TRBV27 and J usage is TRBJ2-1, with 8 bases aligning to TRBD1. The V gene end was trimmed by 4 bases and the J gene end by 4 bases; junction bases not matched to a gene: 6. This CDR3 region has 15 residues. Germline V gene sequence: CDR1 MNHEY, CDR2 SMNVEV (reference sequence).

This clonotype was counted only a few times. J is TRBJ2-7 and V is TRBV7-6; no definite D call. From germline, CDR1 is SGHVS and CDR2 FNYEAQ. CDR3 size: 12 residues. Trimming pared 2 bases from V and 7 bases from J, leaving 9 bases between. The CDR3 coding sequence is TGTGCCAGCAGCTTAACCGCTAGAGAGCAGTACTTC. Translating it yields CASSLTAREQYF.

This clonotype was recorded at least ten times. The chain couples TRBV6-2 or TRBV6-3 to TRBJ1-2; 8 nucleotides line up with TRBD1. CDR1 MNHEY and CDR2 SVGEGT come from the germline V gene. Trimming removed 7 bases from V and 2 bases from J; junction bases left unmatched: 0. The CDR3 loop spans 12 amino acids. The CDR3 sequence is CASNRGNYGYTF. The DNA of the CDR3 is TGTGCCAGCAACAGGGGGAACTATGGCTACACCTTC.

This clonotype has a count of ten or more. The chain uses TRBV7-6 and TRBJ2-1, with 14 nucleotides matching TRBD2. This CDR3 has 20 residues. V was pared by 2 bases and J by 8 bases, with 17 bases of the junction left unmatched. CDR1 is SGHVS, CDR2 FNYEAQ, per germline. The CDR3 DNA reads TGTGCCAGCAGCTTATTCCGACTAGCGGGAGGGCCTCCTGTCTCGGATGAGCAGTTCTTC. This translates into CASSLFRLAGGPPVSDEQFF.

The chain is built from TRBV29-1 and TRBJ2-5; tentatively, D is TRBD2 (6 bases). V was pared by 5 bases and J by 1 base, with 8 bases between. This CDR3 region has 12 residues. From germline, CDR1 is SQVTM and CDR2 ANQGSEA. The CDR3 protein is CSVRRAQETQYF. The CDR3 DNA follows: TGCAGCGTTCGGAGGGCCCAAGAGACCCAGTACTTC.

This clonotype was observed at least ten times. The chain combines TRBV19 with TRBJ1-5; TRBD1 matches 9 bases. V was pared by 6 bases and J by 0 bases, with 9 bases of the junction left unmatched. CDR1 and CDR2 from the germline V gene are LNHDA and SQIVND (reference sequence). The CDR3 covers 17 residues. CDR3 sequence: CASSLGQGILSNQPQHF. The DNA for the CDR3 is TGTGCCAGTAGCCTAGGACAGGGGATTCTTAGCAATCAGCCCCAGCATTTT.

This clonotype was observed a handful of times. V and J are TRBV5-1 and TRBJ2-7; D is uncertain. The V end lost 4 bases, the J end lost 0 bases, and 8 bases lay between the germline ends. CDR1 and CDR2 from the germline V gene are SGHRS and YFSETQ. The length of the CDR3 is 13 residues. The CDR3 coding sequence is TGCGCCAGCAGCACAGACAACTCCTACGAGCAGTACTTC. Translated, it gives CASSTDNSYEQYF.

This clonotype was recorded many times. V gene TRBV7-6 combines with J gene TRBJ1-2; maybe TRBD1 (6 bases). This CDR3 has 13 amino acids. The germline V gene encodes CDR1 SGHVS and CDR2 FNYEAQ. V gave up 3 bases and J gave up 8 bases, with 13 bases separating them. CDR3 sequence (DNA): TGTGCCAGCAGCTTGACAGGTGCTTTGGGCTACACCTTC. It yields the protein CASSLTGALGYTF.

This clonotype was recorded at least ten times. This chain links TRBV11-2 with TRBJ2-4; possible D gene TRBD2, 7 bases. V was shortened by 4 bases and J by 6 bases, with 13 bases between the two germline ends. From germline, CDR1 is SGHAT and CDR2 FQNNGV. The CDR3 covers 14 residues. The DNA of the CDR3 is TGTGCCAGCAGCTCCAGGGGAGGGGTAAACATTCAGTACTTC. Residues: CASSSRGGVNIQYF.

In this sample, this clonotype turned up a few times. V usage is TRBV25-1 and J usage is TRBJ2-2; D gene ambiguous. The CDR3 covers 15 residues. V was cut by 6 bases and J by 2 bases, with 13 bases left in between. From germline, CDR1 is MGHDK and CDR2 SYGVNS. CDR3 sequence: CASSRSAVNTGELFF. The CDR3, as DNA: TGTGCCAGCAGCCGATCTGCGGTAAACACCGGGGAGCTGTTTTTT. Using reference TRBV25-1 and TRBJ2-2 for the parts outside the CDR3, the full variable domain is EADIYQTPRYLVIGTGKKITLECSQTMGHDKMYWYQQDPGMELHLIHYSYGVNSTEKGDLSSESTVSRIRTEHFPLTLESARPSHTSQYLCASSRSAVNTGELFFGEGSRLTVL.

This clonotype has more than one count but fewer than ten. The rearrangement uses TRBV9 and TRBJ1-4, with D possibly matching TRBD1 (6 bases). The CDR3 totals 17 residues. Germline assignment: CDR1 SGDLS and CDR2 YYNGEE. V was cut by 0 bases and J by 4 bases, with 16 bases left in between. As DNA, the CDR3 is TGTGCCAGCAGCGTAGCCGGTTCGGGGGCTTTTAATGAAAAACTGTTTTTT. It specifies CASSVAGSGAFNEKLFF.

V gene TRBV19 combines with J gene TRBJ2-1; 8 bases match TRBD2. Germline lookup yields CDR1 LNHDA and CDR2 SQIVND (reference sequence). This CDR3 is 15 amino acids long. V shed 5 bases and J 5 bases; nucleotides not matched to a gene: 8. Written as DNA, the CDR3 is TGTGCCAGTAGTCCTGGACTAGCCGGACACAATGAGCAGTTCTTC. Translating gives CASSPGLAGHNEQFF.

This clonotype has a handful of counts. The gene calls are TRBV19 and TRBJ2-1; the match to TRBD1 covers 7 bases. Losses at the gene ends were 10 bases for V and 1 base for J; bases not matched to a gene: 4. The CDR3 spans 13 residues. Germline loops: CDR1 LNHDA, CDR2 SQIVND (reference sequence). The CDR3, as DNA: TGTGCCACCGGACAGGTATCCTACAATGAGCAGTTCTTC. Protein sequence: CATGQVSYNEQFF.

This chain joins TRBV20-1 and TRBJ2-1, with a possible D match to TRBD1 (6 bases). This CDR3 has 13 residues. The ends were cut back, 6 bases at V and 5 bases at J, with 14 bases in the middle. Germline-derived CDR1 and CDR2 are DFQATT and SNEGSKA (reference sequence). The CDR3 loop is CSAPDSSNNEQFF. The CDR3 coding sequence is TGCAGTGCACCGGACAGTTCCAACAATGAGCAGTTCTTC.

Many counts were recorded for this clonotype. The rearrangement uses TRBV18 and TRBJ2-2; D gene ambiguous. The V gene lost 3 bases and the J gene lost 2 bases, with 10 bases spanning the gap. The CDR3 covers 15 residues. Per the germline V gene, CDR1 is KGHSH and CDR2 is LQKENI. DNA for the CDR3: TGTGCCAGCTCACCTAGGACGGATAACACCGGGGAGCTGTTTTTT. Its translation is CASSPRTDNTGELFF.

The V and J genes are TRBV29-1 and TRBJ1-4; 9 nucleotides agree with TRBD1. V was clipped by 6 bases and J by 8 bases; unmatched bases: 13. CDR1 is SQVTM, CDR2 ANQGSEA, per germline. The CDR3 sequence is 15 residues long. The CDR3 reads CSVAPGQGSLEKLFF. The CDR3 nucleotides read TGCAGCGTGGCTCCGGGACAGGGTTCTTTGGAAAAACTGTTTTTT.

The chain employs TRBV7-2 and TRBJ1-6; D is perhaps TRBD1 (5 bases). Trimming cost V 4 bases and J 7 bases, with 14 bases left between them. Germline CDR1 SGHTA, CDR2 FQGNSA. The CDR3 has 15 residues. The CDR3 nucleotides read TGTGCCAGCAGCTCCGGACGGGGGAGGAATTCACCCCTCCACTTT. It encodes CASSSGRGRNSPLHF. Supplemented by reference TRBV7-2 and TRBJ1-6, the full variable domain reads GAGVSQSPSNKVTEKGKDVELRCDPISGHTALYWYRQSLGQGLEFLIYFQGNSAPDKSGLPSDRFSAERTGGSVSTLTIQRTQQEDSAVYLCASSSGRGRNSPLHFGNGTRLTVT.

The sample holds one count of this clonotype. This may arise from a read error, as a much more abundant clone is one base away. This chain connects TRBV6-5 to TRBJ2-1; 13 bases line up with TRBD2. The germline gives CDR1 MNHEY, CDR2 SVGAGI. CDR3 length: 15 residues. The CDR3 DNA sequence: TGTGTCATCCGACTAGCGGGGGGAAACGAAAATGAGCAGTTCTTC. Its translation: CVIRLAGGNENEQFF.

This clonotype was seen ten or more times. V gene TRBV20-1 combines with J gene TRBJ2-2, with TRBD1 identical over 7 bases. The junction had 9 bases not matched to a gene; V was cut back by 5 bases and J by 3 bases. The CDR3 runs 15 residues. Germline CDR1 reads DFQATT; CDR2 reads SNEGSKA (reference sequence). CDR3 protein: CSAEIDRVHTGELFF. DNA for the CDR3: TGCAGTGCTGAAATCGACAGGGTCCACACCGGGGAGCTGTTTTTT.

The sample holds one count of this clonotype. This may stem from a read error, because a much larger clone lies one nucleotide away. The chain is built from TRBV7-7 and TRBJ1-5; no reliable D call. CDR3 length: 10 amino acids. Per germline, CDR1 SSHAT and CDR2 FNYEAQ (reference sequence). In nucleotides, the CDR3 is TGTGTCAGCCCTACTGAGCCCCAGCATTTT. Translating gives CVSPTEPQHF.